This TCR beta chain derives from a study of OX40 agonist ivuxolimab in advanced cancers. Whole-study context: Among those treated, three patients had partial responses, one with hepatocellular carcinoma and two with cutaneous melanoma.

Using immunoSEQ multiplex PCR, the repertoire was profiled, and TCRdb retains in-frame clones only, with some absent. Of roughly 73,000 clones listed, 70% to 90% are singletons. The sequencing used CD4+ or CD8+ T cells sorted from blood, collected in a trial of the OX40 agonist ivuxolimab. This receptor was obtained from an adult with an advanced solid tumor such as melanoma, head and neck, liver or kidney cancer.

The DNA for the CDR3 is TGTGCCAGCAGTGAAGCGGGACAGAAAGGCCAAGAGACCCAGTACTTC. Protein sequence: CASSEAGQKGQETQYF. The chain recombines TRBV6-1 with TRBJ2-5; TRBD1 aligns across 7 bases. This CDR3 comprises 16 residues. Germline V gives CDR1 MNHNS, CDR2 SASEGT. With 0 bases clipped from V and 1 base from J, the junction kept 5 bases outside the gene matches.